This T cell receptor (beta chain) was observed in a study of tumor-infiltrating lymphocytes in primary liver carcinoma. Whole-study results and caveats: Pairs comparing tumor with adjacent tissue or blood overlapped less than pairs drawn from tumor regions.

Blood RNA was derived from unsorted whole blood, and germline DNA was extracted too. Chronic HBV infection, untreated so far, was present in the patients. This clonotype was counted a single time. Its antigen is not known. The junction and the germline gene differ at one end; a read error may be behind it. A primer matching the constant region was used to make TCR beta cDNA from 500 to 600 ng of total RNA. Construction of TCR beta libraries relied on three successive nested multiplex PCR rounds employing slightly modified ARM-PCR. Primers for the first two PCR rounds were TRBV1-TRBV30 forward primers and a C-beta reverse primer (about 9 cycles per round). Via MiXCR, TCRdb re-called the multiplex PCR reads, giving one row per CDR3 protein. The table lists almost 200,000 distinct CDR3 sequences, approximately 65% of them singletons. Per the germline V gene, CDR1 is MGHRA and CDR2 is YSYEKL. This CDR3 region has 13 residues.

V and J are TRBV4-1 and TRBJ2-7; D remains unclear. This receptor was obtained from a woman aged 55-70 years with primary liver carcinoma and hepatitis B virus infection. Material: peripheral blood. The CDR3 bases are TGCGCCAGCAGAGGGAACGGCCGCTACGAGCGGTACTTC. This sequence encodes CASRGNGRYERYF.